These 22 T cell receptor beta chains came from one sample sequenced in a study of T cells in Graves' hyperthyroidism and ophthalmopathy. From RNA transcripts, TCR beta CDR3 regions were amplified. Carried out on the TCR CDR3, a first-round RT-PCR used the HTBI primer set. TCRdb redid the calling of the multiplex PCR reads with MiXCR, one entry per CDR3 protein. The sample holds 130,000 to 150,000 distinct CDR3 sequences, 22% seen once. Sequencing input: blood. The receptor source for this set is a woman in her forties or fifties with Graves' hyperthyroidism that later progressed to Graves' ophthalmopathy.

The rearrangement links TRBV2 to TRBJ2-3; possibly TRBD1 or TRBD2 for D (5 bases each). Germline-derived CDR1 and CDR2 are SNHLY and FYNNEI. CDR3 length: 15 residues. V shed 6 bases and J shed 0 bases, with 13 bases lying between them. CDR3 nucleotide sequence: TGTGCCAGCAGCGCCGGGACGGCTAGCACAGATACGCAGTATTTT. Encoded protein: CASSAGTASTDTQYF. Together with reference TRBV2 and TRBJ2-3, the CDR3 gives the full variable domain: EPEVTQTPSHQVTQMGQEVILRCVPISNHLYFYWYRQILGQKVEFLVSFYNNEISEKSEIFDDQFSVERPDGSNFTLKIRSTKLEDSAMYFCASSAGTASTDTQYFGPGTRLTVL.

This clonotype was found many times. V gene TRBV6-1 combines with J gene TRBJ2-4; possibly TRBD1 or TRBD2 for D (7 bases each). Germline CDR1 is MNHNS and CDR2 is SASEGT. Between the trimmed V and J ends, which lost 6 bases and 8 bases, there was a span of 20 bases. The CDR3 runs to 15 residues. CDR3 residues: CASSNGGGGSDIQYF. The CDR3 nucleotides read TGTGCCAGCAGCAACGGGGGAGGGGGCTCTGACATTCAGTACTTC.

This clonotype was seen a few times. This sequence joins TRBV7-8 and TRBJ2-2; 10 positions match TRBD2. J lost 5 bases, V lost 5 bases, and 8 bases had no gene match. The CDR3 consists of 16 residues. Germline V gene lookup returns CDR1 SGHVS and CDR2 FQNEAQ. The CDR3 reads CASSAPSGRITGELFF. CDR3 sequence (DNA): TGTGCCAGCAGCGCCCCTAGCGGGAGAATTACCGGGGAGCTGTTTTTT.

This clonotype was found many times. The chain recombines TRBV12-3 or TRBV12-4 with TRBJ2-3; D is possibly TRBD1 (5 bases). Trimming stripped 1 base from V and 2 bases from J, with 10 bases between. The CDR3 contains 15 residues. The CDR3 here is CASSLGGTHTDTQYF. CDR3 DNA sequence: TGTGCCAGCAGTTTAGGGGGCACTCACACAGATACGCAGTATTTT.

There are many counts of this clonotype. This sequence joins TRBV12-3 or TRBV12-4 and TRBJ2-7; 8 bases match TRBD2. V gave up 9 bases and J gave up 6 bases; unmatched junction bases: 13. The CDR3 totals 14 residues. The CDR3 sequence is CASSGGAGGLEQYF. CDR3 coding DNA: TGTGCCAGTTCAGGAGGGGCGGGAGGCCTCGAGCAGTACTTC.

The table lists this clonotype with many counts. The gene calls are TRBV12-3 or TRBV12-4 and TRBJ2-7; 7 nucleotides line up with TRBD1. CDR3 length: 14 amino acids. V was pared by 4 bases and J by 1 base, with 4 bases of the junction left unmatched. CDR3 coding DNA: TGTGCCAGCAGTTCACCGGGACAGTCCTACGAGCAGTACTTC. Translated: CASSSPGQSYEQYF.

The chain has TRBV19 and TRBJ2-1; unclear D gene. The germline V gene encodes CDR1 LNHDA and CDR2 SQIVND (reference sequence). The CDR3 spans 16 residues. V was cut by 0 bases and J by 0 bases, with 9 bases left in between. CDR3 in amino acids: CASSIDFSLSYNEQFF. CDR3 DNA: TGTGCCAGTAGTATAGATTTTTCCCTCTCCTACAATGAGCAGTTCTTC.

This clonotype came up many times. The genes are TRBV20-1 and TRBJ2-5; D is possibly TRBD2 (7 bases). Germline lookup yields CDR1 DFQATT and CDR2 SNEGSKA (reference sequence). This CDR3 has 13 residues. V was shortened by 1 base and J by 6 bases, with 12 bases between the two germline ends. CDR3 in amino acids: CSARGGGAKTQYF. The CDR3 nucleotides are TGCAGTGCTAGAGGTGGGGGGGCGAAGACCCAGTACTTC.

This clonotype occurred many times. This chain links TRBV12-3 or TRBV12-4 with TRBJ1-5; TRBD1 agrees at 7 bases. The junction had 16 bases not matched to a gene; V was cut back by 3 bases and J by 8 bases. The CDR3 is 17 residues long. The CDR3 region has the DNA TGTGCCAGCAGTTTTAGCGCACAACAGGGGAGAGGCAAGCCCCAGCATTTT. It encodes CASSFSAQQGRGKPQHF.

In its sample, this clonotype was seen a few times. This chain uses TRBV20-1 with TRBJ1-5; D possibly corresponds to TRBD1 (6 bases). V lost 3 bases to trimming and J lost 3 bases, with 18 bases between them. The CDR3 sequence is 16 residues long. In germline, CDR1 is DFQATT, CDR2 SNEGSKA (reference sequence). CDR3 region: CSARGPDSRPNQPQHF. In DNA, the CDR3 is TGCAGTGCTAGGGGCCCGGACAGCCGGCCCAATCAGCCCCAGCATTTT.

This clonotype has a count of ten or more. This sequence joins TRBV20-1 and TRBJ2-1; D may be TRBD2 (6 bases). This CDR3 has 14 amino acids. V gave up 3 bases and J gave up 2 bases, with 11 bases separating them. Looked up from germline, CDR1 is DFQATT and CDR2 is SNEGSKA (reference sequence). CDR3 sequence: CSASGSRTYNEQFF. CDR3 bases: TGCAGTGCTAGCGGGAGTAGGACCTACAATGAGCAGTTCTTC.

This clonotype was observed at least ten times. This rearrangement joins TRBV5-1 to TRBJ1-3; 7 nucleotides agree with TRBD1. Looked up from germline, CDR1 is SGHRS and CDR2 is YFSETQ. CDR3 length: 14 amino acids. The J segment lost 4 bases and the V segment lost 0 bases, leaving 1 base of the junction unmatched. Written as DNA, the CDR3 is TGCGCCAGCAGCTTGGAGACAGGGGGAAACACCATATATTTT. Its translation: CASSLETGGNTIYF.

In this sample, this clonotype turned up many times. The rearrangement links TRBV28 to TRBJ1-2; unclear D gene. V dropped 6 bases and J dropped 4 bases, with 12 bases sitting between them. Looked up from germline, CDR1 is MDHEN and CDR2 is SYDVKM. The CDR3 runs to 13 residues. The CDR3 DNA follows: TGTGCCAGCAGCGGACGGATCCGCTATGGCTACACCTTC. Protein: CASSGRIRYGYTF.

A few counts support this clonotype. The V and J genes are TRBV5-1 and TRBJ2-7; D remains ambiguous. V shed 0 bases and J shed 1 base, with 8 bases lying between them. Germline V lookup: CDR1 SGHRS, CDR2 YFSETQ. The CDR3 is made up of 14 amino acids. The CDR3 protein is CASSLGSHSYEQYF. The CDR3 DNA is TGCGCCAGCAGCTTGGGGTCTCATTCCTACGAGCAGTACTTC.

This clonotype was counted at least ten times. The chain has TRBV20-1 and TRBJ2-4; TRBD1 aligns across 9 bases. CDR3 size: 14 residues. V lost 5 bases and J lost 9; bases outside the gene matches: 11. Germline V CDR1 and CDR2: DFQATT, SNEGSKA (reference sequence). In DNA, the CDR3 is TGCAGTGCTCTAACCGGGACAGGGCCTAGCATTCAGTACTTC. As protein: CSALTGTGPSIQYF.

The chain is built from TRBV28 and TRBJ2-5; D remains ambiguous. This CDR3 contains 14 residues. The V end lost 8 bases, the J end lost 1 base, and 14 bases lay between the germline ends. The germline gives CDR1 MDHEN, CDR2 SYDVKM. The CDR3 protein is CASASLQRQETQYF. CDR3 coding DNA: TGTGCCAGCGCAAGCTTACAGCGCCAAGAGACCCAGTACTTC.

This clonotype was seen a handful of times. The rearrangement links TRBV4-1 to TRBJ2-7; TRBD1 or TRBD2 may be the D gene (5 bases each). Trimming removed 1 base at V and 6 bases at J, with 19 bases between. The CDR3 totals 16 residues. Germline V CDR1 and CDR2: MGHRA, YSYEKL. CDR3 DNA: TGCGCCAGCAGCCAAGGAGGCCGGGGCCCCTACGGCGAGCAGTACTTC. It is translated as CASSQGGRGPYGEQYF.

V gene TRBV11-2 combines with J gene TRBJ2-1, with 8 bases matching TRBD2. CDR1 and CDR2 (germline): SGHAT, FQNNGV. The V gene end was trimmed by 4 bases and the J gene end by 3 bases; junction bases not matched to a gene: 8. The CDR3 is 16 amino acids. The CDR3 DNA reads TGTGCCAGCAGCTCGTGGGGTAGCGGGGTCTACAATGAGCAGTTCTTC. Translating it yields CASSSWGSGVYNEQFF.

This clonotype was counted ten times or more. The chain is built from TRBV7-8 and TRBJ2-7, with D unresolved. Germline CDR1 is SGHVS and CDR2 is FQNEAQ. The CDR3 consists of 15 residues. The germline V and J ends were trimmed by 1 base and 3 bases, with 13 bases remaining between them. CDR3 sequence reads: CASSLGRRRLYEQYF. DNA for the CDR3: TGTGCCAGCAGCTTAGGAAGGCGGCGGCTCTACGAGCAGTACTTC.

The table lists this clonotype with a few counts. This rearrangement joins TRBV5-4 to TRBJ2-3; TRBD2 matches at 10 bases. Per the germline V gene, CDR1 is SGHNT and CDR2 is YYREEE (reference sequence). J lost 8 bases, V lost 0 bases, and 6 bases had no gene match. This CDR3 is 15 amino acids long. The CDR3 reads CASSLEAGGEGTQYF. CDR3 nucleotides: TGTGCCAGCAGCTTGGAAGCGGGGGGGGAGGGTACGCAGTATTTT.

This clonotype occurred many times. The CDR3 is CASSLSQTGAPNTEAFF. The CDR3 nucleotides read TGTGCCAGCAGTTTATCGCAGACAGGGGCCCCGAACACTGAAGCTTTCTTT. The chain recombines TRBV27 with TRBJ1-1; 8 nucleotides align to TRBD1. V shed 0 bases and J 1 base; nucleotides not matched to a gene: 7. CDR1 and CDR2 from the germline V gene are MNHEY and SMNVEV (reference sequence). The CDR3 is 17 residues long.

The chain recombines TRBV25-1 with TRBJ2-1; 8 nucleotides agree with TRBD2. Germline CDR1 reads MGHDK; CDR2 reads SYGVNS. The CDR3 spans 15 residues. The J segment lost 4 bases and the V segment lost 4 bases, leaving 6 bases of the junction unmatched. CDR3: CASSVPGGGYNEQFF. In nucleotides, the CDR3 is TGTGCCAGCAGTGTACCGGGAGGGGGGTACAATGAGCAGTTCTTC.